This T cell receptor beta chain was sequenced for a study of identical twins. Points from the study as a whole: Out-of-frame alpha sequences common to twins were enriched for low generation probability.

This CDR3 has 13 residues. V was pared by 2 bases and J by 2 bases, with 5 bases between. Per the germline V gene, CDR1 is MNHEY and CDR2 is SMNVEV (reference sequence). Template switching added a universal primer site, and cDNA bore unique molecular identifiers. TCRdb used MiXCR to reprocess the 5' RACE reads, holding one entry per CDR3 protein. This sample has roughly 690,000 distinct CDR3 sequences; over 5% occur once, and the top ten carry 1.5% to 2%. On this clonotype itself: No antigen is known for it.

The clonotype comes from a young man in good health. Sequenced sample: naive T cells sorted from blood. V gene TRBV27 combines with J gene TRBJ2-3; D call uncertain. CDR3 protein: CASSLNPTDTQYF. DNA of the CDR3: TGTGCCAGCAGTTTAAATCCCACAGATACGCAGTATTTT.